This TCR beta chain stems from a study of human T cells and chemical hapten exposure. Study overall: Sensitizing treatment utilized 2% DPC over an approximately 2 cm by approximately 2 cm portion of upper inner arm skin.

General study findings and limits: Patch test score rose with PT1 expanded TCR count, significant at thresholds 8, 16 and 32, not 4.

With regard to this clonotype: Its antigen is as yet unknown.

V trimming: 5 bases; J trimming: 12 bases; junction bases outside the gene matches: 13. CDR1 is MDHEN and CDR2 is SYDVKM in the germline V gene. This CDR3 has 13 amino acids. Single cDNA molecules in the library carried unique molecular identifiers attached during preparation. TCRdb analysed the RACE reads with MiXCR anew, one entry per CDR3 protein. The repertoire holds 180,000 or so distinct CDR3 sequences, under 35% seen once, with nearly 3% in the top ten. The time point here: pre-sensitization, week 0. Documented treatment: therapeutic diphenylcyclopropenone sensitization with weekly scalp DPC. Sample donors consisted of patients with alopecia, aged 18 to 70 years, who were suitable for DPC.

The sequences come from whole blood, collected in connection with sensitization to the hapten diphenylcyclopropenone (DPC). The chain links TRBV28 to TRBJ2-7; the match to TRBD2 covers 7 bases. This TCR came from a woman aged 30 to 39 with alopecia areata. Some clones in this sample may be carry-over from other donors' samples. The CDR3 region is CASSPREDRERYF. The CDR3 region has the DNA TGTGCCAGCAGTCCTCGGGAGGACCGGGAAAGGTACTTC.